Below, 3 T cell receptor beta chains from the same sample are listed, as sequenced in a study of identical twins. TCRdb itself ran the 5' RACE reads through MiXCR, one entry per CDR3 protein. This sample has just over 500,000 distinct CDR3 sequences, with about 20% found just once. Another study also made use of these data, one on T cells expressing NK-cell markers.

The sample comprised CD4+ T cells sorted from blood. All receptors derive from a woman aged 18-29 years in good health.

CDR3 residues: CASRTGAHLYEQYF. CDR3 coding DNA: TGTGCCAGCAGAACGGGAGCCCACCTCTACGAGCAGTACTTC. The chain employs TRBV2 and TRBJ2-7, with TRBD2 as a possible D gene (6 bases). The CDR3 is 14 amino acids. Germline V gene sequence: CDR1 SNHLY, CDR2 FYNNEI. Trimming left V 6 bases short and J 3 bases short, with 15 bases between.

The chain employs TRBV10-1 and TRBJ2-1; D perhaps matches TRBD2 (7 bases). This CDR3 region has 14 residues. Germline V lookup: CDR1 WNHNN, CDR2 SYGVQD (reference sequence). V dropped 5 bases and J dropped 8 bases, with 16 bases sitting between them. CDR3 sequence reads: CASSLGGAGDEQFF. As DNA, the CDR3 is TGCGCCAGCAGTCTTGGGGGCGCGGGAGATGAGCAGTTCTTC.

This clonotype was seen a handful of times. V is TRBV7-3 and J is TRBJ1-4, with D possibly TRBD1 on 5 matching bases. The ends were cut back, 0 bases at V and 6 bases at J, with 8 bases in the middle. The CDR3 extends over 14 amino acids. Looked up from germline, CDR1 is SGHTA and CDR2 is FQGTGA. CDR3 sequence reads: CASSLTGQDEKLFF. The CDR3 DNA follows: TGTGCCAGCAGCTTAACGGGGCAGGATGAAAAACTGTTTTTT.